This TCR beta chain emerged from a study of cytomegalovirus exposure and HLA in healthy donors. Study in general: Genetic ancestry analysis placed about 80% of the 400 or so donors that were genotyped in the Caucasian-associated cluster.

This clone was detected once. Trimming left V 3 bases short and J 11 bases short, with 28 bases between. Germline V gene lookup returns CDR1 MDHEN and CDR2 SYDVKM. The CDR3 length is 18 residues. Participants comprised healthy donors of bone marrow. Unrecorded immune exposure was likely among donors, who were nominally healthy when sampled. The PCR used 60 Vbeta and 13 Jbeta primers. Produced via immunoSEQ multiplex PCR; TCRdb's table is partial and in-frame only. The data show approximately 180,000 clones, approximately 11% seen once. The sequence was obtained from a man aged 45 to 65 in good health and CMV-seropositive. V is TRBV28 and J is TRBJ1-4; D may be TRBD1 (5 bases). The sample comprised PBMCs. CDR3 region: CASSLVSDEDLPRGKLFF. The CDR3 DNA reads TGTGCCAGCAGTTTGGTTAGTGATGAGGACCTGCCCCGGGGGAAACTGTTTTTT.